Below, 14 T cell receptor beta chains from the same sample are listed, as sequenced in a study of T-cell reconstitution after alpha-beta-depleted transplantation in children. Preparation of the TCRbeta library used unique molecular identifiers. TCRdb re-called the PCR reads through MiXCR, storing one row per CDR3 protein. The table records roughly 66,000 distinct CDR3 sequences, roughly 5.2% of them present only once. This specimen consisted of PBMCs, mostly from graft donor cells, obtained 180 days after TCRalphabeta/CD19-depleted stem cell transplant. The source of these receptors is a boy younger than two who had a stem cell transplant for acute myeloid leukemia, so the T cells may come from the graft donor.

This clonotype appeared many times. This chain links TRBV5-1 with TRBJ2-1; 7 bases are a match to TRBD1. The CDR3 covers 20 residues. Trimming took 2 bases from V and 2 from J; bases not matched to a gene: 19. Germline CDR1 reads SGHRS; CDR2 reads YFSETQ. In DNA, the CDR3 is TGCGCCAGCAGCTTTACGGGTAGAGGGGGCGCAGGGGACCCCTACAATGAGCAGTTCTTC. Translated: CASSFTGRGGAGDPYNEQFF.

This clonotype was seen many times. The chain carries TRBV28 and TRBJ2-5, with 11 bases matching TRBD2. The V gene end was trimmed by 4 bases and the J gene end by 7 bases; junction bases not matched to a gene: 14. The CDR3 runs to 17 residues. From germline, CDR1 is MDHEN and CDR2 SYDVKM. The CDR3 nucleotides are TGTGCCAGCAGTTCCCTCATAGCGGGGGGGAGGGTGTGGACCCAGTACTTC. Translated, it gives CASSSLIAGGRVWTQYF.

This clonotype was picked up many times. The chain employs TRBV6-2 or TRBV6-3 and TRBJ2-3, with a possible D match to TRBD1 (6 bases). V was clipped by 2 bases and J by 4 bases, with 13 bases between them. The length of the CDR3 is 15 residues. The germline V gene encodes CDR1 MNHEY and CDR2 SVGEGT. Written as DNA, the CDR3 is TGTGCCAGCAGTTACGGGGGCCCTGGATCAGATACGCAGTATTTT. It translates to CASSYGGPGSDTQYF.

This clonotype was found many times. The rearrangement links TRBV29-1 to TRBJ2-1; D is ambiguous. Germline V lookup: CDR1 SQVTM, CDR2 ANQGSEA. The CDR3 is 11 amino acids. The V and J ends lost 4 bases and 3 bases respectively, with 4 bases between them. The CDR3 sequence is CSVVYYNEQFF. The CDR3 bases are TGCAGCGTTGTCTACTACAATGAGCAGTTCTTC.

This clonotype was observed at least ten times. The chain combines TRBV15 with TRBJ2-3; perhaps TRBD1 as D (6 bases). V lost 1 base and J 6 bases, leaving 8 bases between the germline ends. From germline, CDR1 is LNHNV and CDR2 YYDKDF (reference sequence). This CDR3 is built from 13 residues. DNA for the CDR3: TGTGCCACCAGCAGAGCCCAGGGGGATACGCAGTATTTT. Translation: CATSRAQGDTQYF.

Many counts were recorded for this clonotype. V gene TRBV11-2 combines with J gene TRBJ2-2; a weak D match, TRBD1 (5 bases). The CDR3 runs 16 residues. Germline CDR1 SGHAT, CDR2 FQNNGV. V lost 4 bases and J lost 4, with 16 bases in between. Here the CDR3 reads CASSSQALKRTGELFF. The CDR3 coding sequence is TGTGCCAGCAGCTCACAGGCCCTAAAACGCACCGGGGAGCTGTTTTTT.

J is TRBJ2-6 and V is TRBV4-1; 7 nucleotides align to TRBD2. Germline assignment: CDR1 MGHRA and CDR2 YSYEKL. CDR3 length: 15 residues. The trim removed 2 bases at V and 4 bases at J, leaving 2 bases unmatched. Here the CDR3 reads CASSQLAAGANVLTF. The CDR3 nucleotides are TGCGCCAGCAGCCAACTAGCGGCCGGGGCCAACGTCCTGACTTTC.

This clonotype was seen many times. The CDR3 region has the DNA TGCAGTGCTACAAGGACAGGGAACTATGGCTACACCTTC. Translation gives CSATRTGNYGYTF. The chain links TRBV20-1 to TRBJ1-2, with TRBD1 matching over 8 bases. This CDR3 spans 13 amino acids. With 4 bases clipped from V and 2 bases from J, the junction kept 3 bases outside the gene matches. Germline CDR1 and CDR2: DFQATT and SNEGSKA (reference sequence).

Ten or more counts support this clonotype. This chain's CDR3 is CASSRGGHSNQPQHF. The CDR3 DNA reads as TGTGCCAGCAGCCGTGGGGGACATAGCAATCAGCCCCAGCATTTT. V and J are TRBV6-5 and TRBJ1-5, with a tentative D call TRBD1 (6 bases). This CDR3 is 15 amino acids long. Germline V gives CDR1 MNHEY, CDR2 SVGAGI. The V end lost 6 bases, the J end lost 0 bases, and 12 bases lay between the germline ends.

This clonotype showed up many times. J is TRBJ1-1 and V is TRBV7-6; no definite D call. V shed 2 bases and J shed 2 bases, with 9 bases lying between them. This CDR3 is 14 amino acids long. Germline V gives CDR1 SGHVS, CDR2 FNYEAQ. CDR3 in DNA: TGTGCCAGCAGCTTAATGGGCAGAAACACTGAAGCTTTCTTT. This sequence encodes CASSLMGRNTEAFF. Full variable domain (rest looked up from reference TRBV7-6 and TRBJ1-1): GAGVSQSPRYKVTKRGQDVALRCDPISGHVSLYWYRQALGQGPEFLTYFNYEAQQDKSGLPNDRFSAERPEGSISTLTIQRTEQRDSAMYRCASSLMGRNTEAFFGQGTRLTVV.

This clonotype has a count of ten or more. The J gene is TRBJ2-1, the V gene TRBV11-1, with D perhaps matching TRBD1 (5 bases). The V and J ends lost 5 bases and 11 bases respectively, with 22 bases between them. The germline gives CDR1 SGHAT, CDR2 FQDESV (reference sequence). The CDR3 contains 15 residues. CDR3 region: CASSPRAYRGLQQFF. In DNA, the CDR3 is TGTGCCAGCAGCCCCCGAGCCTATAGGGGCCTCCAGCAGTTCTTC.

This clonotype came up many times. The chain employs TRBV5-1 and TRBJ2-3; 10 bases map to TRBD2. The V gene end was trimmed by 0 bases and the J gene end by 2 bases; junction bases not matched to a gene: 6. CDR1 SGHRS and CDR2 YFSETQ come from the germline V gene. This CDR3 contains 17 residues. CDR3 nucleotide sequence: TGCGCCAGCAGCTTGGGGGCTAGCGGGGGCTACACAGATACGCAGTATTTT. Translating gives CASSLGASGGYTDTQYF.

Many counts were recorded for this clonotype. The V and J genes are TRBV7-2 and TRBJ2-3; 9 bases fit TRBD2. The CDR3 loop spans 15 amino acids. CDR1 SGHTA and CDR2 FQGNSA come from the germline V gene. V shed 1 base and J 4 bases; nucleotides not matched to a gene: 3. CDR3 coding DNA: TGTGCCAGCAGCTTAGTAGCGGGGGAGTCAGATACGCAGTATTTT. Translating it yields CASSLVAGESDTQYF.

This clonotype was recorded many times. The rearrangement joins TRBV4-3 to TRBJ2-7, with a possible D match to TRBD2 (6 bases). The CDR3 has 14 residues. Trimming removed 1 base from V and 3 bases from J, with 10 bases in between. The germline V gene has CDR1 LGHNA and CDR2 YSLEER. The CDR3 is CASSQGWRDYEQYF. CDR3 nucleotide sequence: TGCGCCAGCAGCCAAGGATGGAGGGACTACGAGCAGTACTTC.